One and the same sample provided the 32 T cell receptor beta chains below, sequenced in a study of blood T cells in healthy people across ages. The authors ran a second PCR of about 6 to 11 cycles using a sample-barcoded 5' primer and a J-beta primer mix. TCRdb called the 5' RACE reads again in MiXCR, with one record for every CDR3 protein. Altogether about 1.7 million distinct CDR3 sequences are present, over 25% being singletons, with the ten largest covering over 7%. Sequences were obtained from blood. These receptors were collected from a woman aged 30 to 39 in good health.

In nucleotides, the CDR3 is TGTGCCACCAGTGATCCGAATATCCCCGCAGGGGAGCAGTTCTTC. Translating it yields CATSDPNIPAGEQFF. The gene calls are TRBV24-1 and TRBJ2-1; D is possibly TRBD1 (5 bases). The germline gives CDR1 KGHDR, CDR2 SFDVKD. CDR3 length: 15 amino acids. The V gene lost 3 bases and the J gene lost 10 bases, with 18 bases spanning the gap.

The chain uses TRBV6-5 and TRBJ1-2; TRBD1 might be the D (5 bases). Germline CDR1 reads MNHEY; CDR2 reads SVGAGI. The CDR3 consists of 15 residues. The V and J ends lost 2 bases and 7 bases respectively, with 17 bases between them. The CDR3 nucleotides are TGTGCCAGCAGTTACGGGTCAGGGAATATAGGTGGCTACACCTTC. It translates to CASSYGSGNIGGYTF.

About this clonotype: Germline and junction disagree at one end, which may indicate a read error. This rearrangement joins TRBV24-1 to TRBJ2-5; maybe TRBD2 (6 bases). The CDR3 consists of 18 residues. Germline V gene sequence: CDR1 KGHDR, CDR2 SFDVKD. The CDR3 nucleotides are TGTGCCGCCAGTGAATTTCCACGGGACTCCCCGTGGCAAGAGACCCAGTACTTC. It yields the protein CAASEFPRDSPWQETQYF.

J is TRBJ2-1 and V is TRBV20-1; 11 bases are shared with TRBD2. Germline CDR1 and CDR2: DFQATT and SNEGSKA (reference sequence). V gave up 3 bases and J gave up 6 bases; unmatched junction bases: 7. The CDR3 extends over 15 amino acids. The CDR3: CSASTRTSGFNEQFF. The CDR3 nucleotides are TGCAGTGCTAGTACTCGGACTAGCGGGTTCAATGAGCAGTTCTTC.

CDR3 residues: CAISADGNYGYTF. CDR3 nucleotides: TGTGCCATCAGCGCGGACGGAAACTATGGCTACACCTTC. J is TRBJ1-2 and V is TRBV10-3; no reliable D call. CDR3 length: 13 residues. Per germline, CDR1 ENHRY and CDR2 SYGVKD. V dropped 6 bases and J dropped 2 bases, with 10 bases sitting between them.

The rearrangement uses TRBV4-3 and TRBJ2-1, with 7 bases lining up with TRBD2. The CDR3 extends over 19 amino acids. V gave up 0 bases and J gave up 1 base; unmatched junction bases: 12. The germline V gene encodes CDR1 LGHNA and CDR2 YSLEER. This CDR3 is CASSQDVVRAGGSYNEQFF. As DNA, the CDR3 is TGCGCCAGCAGCCAAGATGTGGTCAGAGCCGGGGGGTCCTACAATGAGCAGTTCTTC.

In this sample, this clonotype turned up once. The gene calls are TRBV10-3 and TRBJ2-1; a weak D match, TRBD2 (6 bases). The end of the DNA is better explained by TRBJ2-7, so the J call may be wrong. In germline, CDR1 is ENHRY, CDR2 SYGVKD. This CDR3 comprises 13 residues. CDR3 sequence: CAISTGRGGEQYF. In DNA form, the CDR3 reads TGTGCCATCAGCACGGGACGGGGAGGCGAGCAGTACTTC.

A single count supports this clonotype. With a much larger clone just one base away, this may be a read error. This chain joins TRBV4-1 and TRBJ2-7; 10 nucleotides agree with TRBD2. V shed 2 bases, J shed 6 bases, and the junction held 7 bases outside the gene matches. The CDR3 has 15 amino acids. Germline CDR1 reads MGHRA; CDR2 reads YSYEKL. CDR3 protein: CASSQISGGACEQYF. In DNA form, the CDR3 reads TGCGCCAGCAGCCAAATAAGCGGGGGGGCTTGCGAGCAGTACTTC.

This clonotype was found a few times. The rearrangement joins TRBV7-9 to TRBJ2-4, with 7 positions matching TRBD1. The CDR3 totals 12 residues. Germline assignment: CDR1 SEHNR and CDR2 FQNEAQ (reference sequence). V lost 3 bases, J lost 11 bases, and 4 bases stayed unmatched. The CDR3 reads CASSFDRAVQYF. The DNA of the CDR3 is TGTGCCAGCAGCTTTGACAGGGCGGTTCAGTACTTC.

This clonotype showed up many times. The chain joins TRBV12-3 or TRBV12-4 to TRBJ2-7; D possibly corresponds to TRBD1 (6 bases). There are 14 residues in the CDR3. V lost 4 bases, J lost 3 bases, and 13 bases lay in between. The CDR3: CASSSQGMGYEQYF. The CDR3 DNA reads TGTGCCAGCAGTTCACAGGGTATGGGCTACGAGCAGTACTTC.

This clonotype was seen a handful of times. This chain uses TRBV6-5 with TRBJ2-3, with D possibly being TRBD1 (5 bases). The CDR3 covers 14 residues. V lost 0 bases and J 4 bases, leaving 8 bases between the germline ends. From germline, CDR1 is MNHEY and CDR2 SVGAGI. CDR3 protein: CASSYSDTSDTQYF. In DNA form, the CDR3 reads TGTGCCAGCAGTTACTCGGACACGTCAGATACGCAGTATTTT.

This clonotype was detected only a few times. V and J are TRBV7-2 and TRBJ1-4; possible D gene TRBD1, 6 bases. The germline gives CDR1 SGHTA, CDR2 FQGNSA. The V end was cut by 5 bases, the J end by 8 bases, with 15 bases between. This CDR3 has 14 amino acids. This chain's CDR3 is CASSTGFGGEKLFF. CDR3 DNA: TGTGCCAGCAGCACAGGCTTCGGGGGCGAAAAACTGTTTTTT.

The V gene is TRBV7-9, the J gene TRBJ2-1; 7 bases align to TRBD2. J was trimmed by 2 bases and V by 0 bases; bases with no gene match: 4. Germline CDR1 SEHNR, CDR2 FQNEAQ (reference sequence). CDR3 length: 16 amino acids. The CDR3 DNA reads TGTGCCAGCAGCTTAGCCCCTAGCGGAACCTACAATGAGCAGTTCTTC. It encodes CASSLAPSGTYNEQFF.

This chain connects TRBV10-1 to TRBJ2-1; 8 nucleotides agree with TRBD1. In germline, CDR1 is WNHNN, CDR2 SYGVQD (reference sequence). The CDR3 length is 13 residues. V trimming: 8 bases; J trimming: 6 bases; junction bases outside the gene matches: 6. In DNA, the CDR3 is TGCGCCAGCGGGCAGGGGGCTCTCAATGAGCAGTTCTTC. This sequence encodes CASGQGALNEQFF.

The V and J genes are TRBV5-1 and TRBJ1-2; D perhaps matches TRBD1 (6 bases). Trimming removed 4 bases at V and 5 bases at J, with 15 bases between. The CDR3 covers 14 residues. Per the germline V gene, CDR1 is SGHRS and CDR2 is YFSETQ. CDR3 loop: CASSADRKVYGYTF. DNA of the CDR3: TGCGCCAGCAGCGCGGACAGAAAAGTTTATGGCTACACCTTC.

This clonotype was found many times. The CDR3 region has the DNA TGCGCCAGCAGCTTGACCGGTTCAGACAGGCAGTACTTC. It is translated as CASSLTGSDRQYF. The chain carries TRBV5-1 and TRBJ2-5; TRBD1 might be the D (6 bases). This CDR3 has 13 amino acids. From germline, CDR1 is SGHRS and CDR2 YFSETQ. Trimming shortened V by 1 base and J by 11 bases, and 15 bases separated the two germline ends.

This clonotype was found a few times. V gene TRBV18 combines with J gene TRBJ2-7, with D possibly matching TRBD2 (5 bases). CDR1 is KGHSH and CDR2 is LQKENI in the germline V gene. With 8 bases removed from V and 2 bases from J, the gap between germline ends came to 16 bases. This CDR3 contains 14 residues. The CDR3 loop reads CASPLGLAPYEQYF. The CDR3 region has the DNA TGTGCCAGCCCACTTGGACTGGCACCCTACGAGCAGTACTTC.

This clonotype appeared a few times. V gene TRBV10-3 combines with J gene TRBJ2-5, with D maybe TRBD1 (7 bases). Per the germline V gene, CDR1 is ENHRY and CDR2 is SYGVKD. The CDR3 runs to 15 residues. The germline V and J ends were trimmed by 3 bases and 2 bases, with 13 bases remaining between them. This CDR3 is CAISEAQGGQETQYF. The CDR3 DNA reads TGTGCCATCAGTGAAGCCCAGGGGGGACAAGAGACCCAGTACTTC.

The genes are TRBV12-3 or TRBV12-4 and TRBJ1-5; weak D call: TRBD1 (6 bases). V lost 1 base, J lost 3 bases, and 13 bases lay in between. The length of the CDR3 is 16 residues. The CDR3 region has the DNA TGTGCCAGCAGTTTAGAGGGCAGGGGCAACAATCAGCCCCAGCATTTT. This encodes CASSLEGRGNNQPQHF.

The V call is TRBV7-3, the J call TRBJ2-5; no clear D gene. V lost 4 bases to trimming and J lost 5 bases, with 11 bases between them. The CDR3 is made up of 13 amino acids. The germline gives CDR1 SGHTA, CDR2 FQGTGA. The CDR3 reads CASSSSMGETQYF. The CDR3 DNA sequence: TGTGCCAGCAGCTCATCAATGGGGGAGACCCAGTACTTC.

This clonotype was seen a few times. J is TRBJ2-7 and V is TRBV3-1; the match to TRBD1 covers 9 bases. V trimming: 4 bases; J trimming: 0 bases; junction bases outside the gene matches: 7. Germline-derived CDR1 and CDR2 are LGHDT and YNNKEL (reference sequence). The CDR3 totals 16 residues. The CDR3 DNA is TGTGCCAGCAGCCCCTGGACAGGGGTTAACTCCTACGAGCAGTACTTC. This sequence encodes CASSPWTGVNSYEQYF.

The rearrangement links TRBV20-1 to TRBJ2-1; the match to TRBD2 covers 12 bases. The germline CDR1 and CDR2 sequences are DFQATT and SNEGSKA (reference sequence). This CDR3 region has 15 residues. The V gene end was trimmed by 1 base and the J gene end by 10 bases; junction bases not matched to a gene: 8. The CDR3 nucleotides are TGCAGTGCTAGAGCAGCTAGCGGGGGGGCTCGGGAGCAGTTCTTC. Protein sequence: CSARAASGGAREQFF.

This clonotype was detected once. A read error is possible here, since a much larger clone lies one base away. The CDR3 bases are TGTGCCAGCAGCAAAGACAACTACGAGCAGTACTTC. This codes for CASSKDNYEQYF. The chain recombines TRBV21-1 with TRBJ2-7. TRBV21-1 is classified as a pseudogene. This CDR3 comprises 12 residues.

In its sample, this clonotype was seen a few times. The J gene is TRBJ1-1, the V gene TRBV20-1; unclear D gene. The CDR3 loop spans 13 amino acids. Germline CDR1 and CDR2: DFQATT and SNEGSKA (reference sequence). Trimming left V 1 base short and J 3 bases short, with 9 bases between. CDR3 region: CSARGTGDTEAFF. Written as DNA, the CDR3 is TGCAGTGCTAGAGGTACCGGGGACACTGAAGCTTTCTTT.

This rearrangement joins TRBV3-1 to TRBJ2-1, with D uncertain. The CDR3 has 12 residues. Trimming removed 4 bases at V and 8 bases at J, with 9 bases between. Per the germline V gene, CDR1 is LGHDT and CDR2 is YNNKEL (reference sequence). Written as DNA, the CDR3 is TGTGCCAGCAGCCGACTCCTTGATGAGCAGTTCTTC. Amino acids: CASSRLLDEQFF.

This clonotype was seen a few times. The chain joins TRBV6-2 or TRBV6-3 to TRBJ1-1; D call uncertain. The V end lost 8 bases, the J end lost 0 bases, and 10 bases lay between the germline ends. The CDR3 is 13 amino acids. Per germline, CDR1 MNHEY and CDR2 SVGEGT. The DNA for the CDR3 is TGTGCCAGCCGGAGGCCACTGAACACTGAAGCTTTCTTT. Its protein is CASRRPLNTEAFF.

Of note for this clonotype: A much larger clone lies a single base off, so this may be a read error. The V gene is TRBV6-6, the J gene TRBJ2-1; 7 nucleotides align to TRBD1. Germline V gene sequence: CDR1 MNHNY, CDR2 SVGAGI (reference sequence). This CDR3 has 15 amino acids. V gave up 5 bases and J gave up 6 bases; unmatched junction bases: 10. The CDR3 region has the DNA TGTGCCAGCAGTGACCCAGGGGGAGCCTGCAATGAGCAGTTCTTC. The encoded protein is CASSDPGGACNEQFF.

This clonotype was picked up a small number of times. The CDR3 region is CASFSPGLAAYQETQYF. In nucleotides, the CDR3 is TGTGCCAGCTTTTCTCCTGGACTAGCGGCTTACCAAGAGACCCAGTACTTC. This chain links TRBV6-4 with TRBJ2-5; 10 bases are a match to TRBD2. Germline CDR1 MRHNA, CDR2 SNTAGT. This CDR3 spans 17 amino acids. V lost 8 bases, J lost 0 bases, and 12 bases stayed unmatched.

The V call is TRBV15, the J call TRBJ2-6, with a possible D match to TRBD1 (5 bases). Trimming took 0 bases from V and 0 from J, leaving 9 bases between them. The germline V gene encodes CDR1 LNHNV and CDR2 YYDKDF (reference sequence). The CDR3 length is 17 residues. CDR3 sequence: CATSRERRDSGANVLTF. CDR3 nucleotide sequence: TGTGCCACCAGCAGAGAACGCAGGGACTCTGGGGCCAACGTCCTGACTTTC.

V is TRBV27 and J is TRBJ2-6; 7 bases are a match to TRBD1. The V gene end was trimmed by 5 bases and the J gene end by 2 bases; junction bases not matched to a gene: 9. The CDR3 has 17 amino acids. Germline V gene data show CDR1 as MNHEY and CDR2 as SMNVEV (reference sequence). The chain's CDR3 is CASSDDREKAGANVLTF. In DNA form, the CDR3 reads TGTGCCAGCAGTGATGACAGGGAAAAGGCTGGGGCCAACGTCCTGACTTTC.

This clonotype was seen more than once but under ten times. V usage is TRBV14 and J usage is TRBJ1-1; D gene ambiguous. With 5 bases removed from V and 0 bases from J, the gap between germline ends came to 10 bases. Germline V gene data show CDR1 as SGHDN and CDR2 as FVKESK. The CDR3 consists of 14 residues. Here the CDR3 DNA reads TGTGCCAGCAGCTATCAGACTCTGAACACTGAAGCTTTCTTT. Amino acid sequence: CASSYQTLNTEAFF.

This clonotype was detected many times. The gene calls are TRBV29-1 and TRBJ2-7; 9 positions match TRBD1. This CDR3 contains 12 residues. V shed 5 bases, J shed 2 bases, and the junction held 1 base outside the gene matches. CDR1 and CDR2 from the germline V gene are SQVTM and ANQGSEA. The CDR3 loop is CSVWDRAYEQYF. CDR3 coding DNA: TGCAGCGTTTGGGACAGGGCCTACGAGCAGTACTTC.